This paragraph covers one TCR beta chain sequence. No cognate antigen has been identified for it. The input lacks base qualities; no much larger clone sits a single base away. A second Seattle source provided samples from volunteer blood donors who had recovered from COVID-19. Whole blood was collected in K2EDTA tubes by collaborating institutions according to the institutions' own protocols. For TCRbeta analysis, collaborators shipped samples as frozen whole blood, isolated PBMCs, or DNA extracted from either of those sample types. The immunoSEQ Assay, a bias-controlled multiplex PCR, was used to amplify TCRbeta CDR3 regions from genomic DNA. The study's own analysis went as follows. Nucleated cell counts per sample were estimated from amplification of reference gene primers within the assay. Sequence reads were collapsed and filtered to measure the absolute abundance of every unique TCRbeta CDR3 rearrangement. For each sample, productive Simpson clonality was calculated by taking the square root of Simpson's diversity index across productive rearrangements. In its TCRdb copy, this immuneACCESS table keeps in-frame sequences only and misses some clones. Where compared with another copy, unresolved V genes explain less than half of these, and the others have no known cause. V, J and clone size are those of that table, while D and trimming were read from the DNA. Within this sample are 300,000 to 400,000 clones, with roughly 89% of them counted one time only. The ten largest account for roughly 3.3% of the sample.

There are 15 amino acids in the CDR3, from cysteine to phenylalanine inclusive. Of all the DNA, just the CDR3 is kept, 45 bases in frame from base 1. CDR1 and CDR2 (SQVTM, ANQGSEA) derive from the germline V gene. Trimming removed 1 base from V and 8 bases from J; the gene matches leave 9 bases unexplained. This record belongs to a study of blood T cell repertoires in COVID-19 (dated by TCRdb to about 2020). In the study overall: Collaborator samples came from the United States, Italy and Spain and covered acute and convalescent phases of COVID-19. The material from the prospective study consisted of cDNA or gDNA derived from T cells, B-cell-depleted T cells, or PBMCs. The dataset comprised deeply sampled blood TCRbeta repertoires from subjects exposed to, actively infected with, or recovered from COVID-19. The repertoires were released in a freely available public database intended as a resource for research on the immune response to SARS-CoV-2. Samples came from the ongoing ImmuneRACE study (first 160 participants) plus 1,254 subjects from 6 global collaborators. A de-identified subject ID, COVID-19 status, age in years and sex were almost always included in the sample metadata. Where available, HLA class I and class II types were obtained from metadata supplied by the sample provider rather than from assay-based typing. What the research found in general, with its limitations: The amount of clinical and demographic metadata varied by source and participant and was provided uncurated.

Sequencing was performed on peripheral blood. The receptor comes from a woman younger than 30 who had recovered from COVID-19. The rearrangement joined TRBV29-1 to TRBJ2-1; 9 bases in the middle match TRBD2. In nucleotide form, the sequence is TGCAGCGTTGAAGGGGAGAATAGCGGGAGCCATGAGCAGTTCTTC. Translated, it reads CSVEGENSGSHEQFF.